The clone carrying this T cell receptor beta chain was counted at least ten times. This entry comes from a study of liver allograft versus peripheral blood T cells. Study details: Transplanted livers held T cell receptor repertoires, and these were compared with repertoires in recipients' peripheral blood.

MiXCR, applied by TCRdb to the reads, yields one record per CDR3 protein. Among 9,500 to 13,000 distinct CDR3 sequences listed, 20% to 25% were seen once. CDR3 length equals 15 residues. The germline CDR1 and CDR2 sequences are MNHEY and SVGEGT. With V trimmed by 2 bases and J by 7 bases, 9 bases remained unmatched. This receptor was obtained from a human patient who had a liver transplant. Among the T cells, some may be from the graft donor. This rearrangement joins TRBV6-2 or TRBV6-3 to TRBJ2-7; TRBD2 aligns across 9 bases. CDR3 residues: CASSYGGTSLREQYF. CDR3 coding DNA: TGTGCCAGCAGTTACGGTGGGACTAGCTTAAGGGAGCAGTACTTC.